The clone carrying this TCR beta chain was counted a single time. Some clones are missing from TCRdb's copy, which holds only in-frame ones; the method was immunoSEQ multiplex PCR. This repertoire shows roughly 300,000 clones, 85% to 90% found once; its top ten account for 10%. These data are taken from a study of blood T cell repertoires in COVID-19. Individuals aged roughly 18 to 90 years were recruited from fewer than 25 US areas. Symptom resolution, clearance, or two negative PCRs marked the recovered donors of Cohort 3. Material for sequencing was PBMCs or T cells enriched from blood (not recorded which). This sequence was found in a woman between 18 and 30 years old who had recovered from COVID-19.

The CDR3 coding sequence is TGTGCCATCAGGACTCAGGGAACCTACGAGCAGTACTTC. Amino acid sequence: CAIRTQGTYEQYF. The chain links TRBV10-3 to TRBJ2-7, with D perhaps matching TRBD1 (5 bases). CDR1 and CDR2 from the germline V gene are ENHRY and SYGVKD. The CDR3 is 13 amino acids. V was trimmed by 6 bases and J by 2 bases, leaving 11 bases between them.